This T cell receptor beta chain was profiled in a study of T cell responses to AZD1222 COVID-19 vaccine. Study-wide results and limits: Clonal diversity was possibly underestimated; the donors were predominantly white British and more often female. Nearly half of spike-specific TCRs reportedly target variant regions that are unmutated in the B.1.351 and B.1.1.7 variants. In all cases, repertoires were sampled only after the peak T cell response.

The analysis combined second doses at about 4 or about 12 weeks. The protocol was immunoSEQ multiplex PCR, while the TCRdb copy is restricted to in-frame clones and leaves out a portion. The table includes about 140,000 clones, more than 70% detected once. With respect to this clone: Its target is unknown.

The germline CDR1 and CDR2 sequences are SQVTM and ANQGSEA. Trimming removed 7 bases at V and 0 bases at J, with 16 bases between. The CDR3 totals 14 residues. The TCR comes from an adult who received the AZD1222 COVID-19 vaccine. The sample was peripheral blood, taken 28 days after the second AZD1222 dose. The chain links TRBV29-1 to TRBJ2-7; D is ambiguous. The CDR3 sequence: CSGLSGPSSYEQYF. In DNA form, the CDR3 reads TGCAGCGGACTTTCCGGGCCTTCCTCCTACGAGCAGTACTTC.